Following are 7 T cell receptor beta chains from one sample sequenced in a study of control samples from healthy donors and cancer patients. The table came from immunoSEQ multiplex PCR; TCRdb's copy has only in-frame clones and leaves some out. This table holds 350,000 to 450,000 clones, 75% to 95% found once. Sequencing input: PBMCs. The source of these receptors is a man aged 40-50 years with head and neck cancer.

CDR3 loop: CASSLGTGTEKLFF. CDR3 nucleotides: TGTGCCAGCAGTTTAGGGACAGGCACCGAAAAACTGTTTTTT. The chain has TRBV28 and TRBJ1-4, with 8 bases fitting TRBD1. The CDR3 runs to 14 residues. J was trimmed by 8 bases and V by 2 bases; bases with no gene match: 4. Germline assignment: CDR1 MDHEN and CDR2 SYDVKM.

The chain employs TRBV19 and TRBJ1-1, with D uncertain. Germline V gene sequence: CDR1 LNHDA, CDR2 SQIVND (reference sequence). The CDR3 length is 16 residues. Trimming stripped 3 bases from V and 1 base from J, with 15 bases between. The CDR3 protein is CASSILTWSENTEAFF. The CDR3 DNA is TGTGCCAGTAGTATCCTAACTTGGTCCGAGAACACTGAAGCTTTCTTT. The entire variable domain, with the rest obtained from reference TRBV19 and TRBJ1-1, is as follows: DGGITQSPKYLFRKEGQNVTLSCEQNLNHDAMYWYRQDPGQGLRLIYYSQIVNDFQKGDIAEGYSVSREKKESFPLTVTSAQKNPTAFYLCASSILTWSENTEAFFGQGTRLTVV.

The chain employs TRBV29-1 and TRBJ1-4, with D possibly matching TRBD1 (5 bases). CDR1 and CDR2 from the germline V gene are SQVTM and ANQGSEA. The length of the CDR3 is 13 residues. Trimming stripped 4 bases from V and 4 bases from J, with 10 bases between. CDR3 region: CSVARQLNEKLFF. The CDR3, as DNA: TGCAGCGTTGCTCGACAGCTTAATGAAAAACTGTTTTTT.

This chain links TRBV7-9 with TRBJ2-7, with a tentative D call TRBD1 (6 bases). CDR3 length equals 14 residues. Trimming cost V 5 bases and J 3 bases, with 14 bases left between them. Germline V CDR1 and CDR2: SEHNR, FQNEAQ (reference sequence). The CDR3 sequence: CASSQGTGNYEQYF. The CDR3 DNA follows: TGTGCCAGCAGCCAGGGTACAGGGAACTACGAGCAGTACTTC. Based on the CDR3 plus reference TRBV7-9 and TRBJ2-7, the full variable domain is DTGVSQNPRHKITKRGQNVTFRCDPISEHNRLYWYRQTLGQGPEFLTYFQNEAQLEKSRLLSDRFSAERPKGSFSTLEIQRTEQGDSAMYLCASSQGTGNYEQYFGPGTRLTVT.

The rearrangement links TRBV5-6 to TRBJ2-5; 7 nucleotides align to TRBD1. V was clipped by 3 bases and J by 1 base; unmatched bases: 0. Germline CDR1 reads SGHDT; CDR2 reads YYEEEE. The CDR3 is 13 amino acids. Here the CDR3 reads CASSWDSQETQYF. Written as DNA, the CDR3 is TGTGCCAGCAGCTGGGACAGCCAAGAGACCCAGTACTTC.

The gene calls are TRBV10-3 and TRBJ2-1, with a tentative D call TRBD2 (6 bases). The CDR3 sequence is 13 residues long. V shed 7 bases and J shed 8 bases, with 15 bases lying between them. Germline CDR1 and CDR2: ENHRY and SYGVKD. CDR3: CAIKAAGGDEQFF. The DNA of the CDR3 is TGTGCCATCAAGGCAGCGGGTGGGGATGAGCAGTTCTTC.

This chain connects TRBV5-1 to TRBJ2-3; 13 bases are shared with TRBD2. Germline values: CDR1 SGHRS, CDR2 YFSETQ. The CDR3 spans 17 residues. V shed 2 bases and J 2 bases; nucleotides not matched to a gene: 5. CDR3 nucleotide sequence: TGCGCCAGCAGCTTAAGGACTAGCGGGGGCCCCACAGATACGCAGTATTTT. It encodes CASSLRTSGGPTDTQYF.